The 3 T cell receptor beta chains listed next were all sequenced from one sample in a study of vaccination and CD4 T cells after COVID-19 (dated by TCRdb to between 2022 and 2023). Receptor libraries were prepared by PCR. Sequenced using an Illumina iSeq 100. DNA from cultured CD4+ T cells was subjected to TCR sequencing with the Oncomine TCR Beta short-read assay at the Johns Hopkins FTIC core. The public reads were quality trimmed at Q25 with fastp and then assembled into clones with MiXCR by TCRdb, keeping productive beta chains. A single entry per CDR3 protein holds the most common genes and DNA from its merged rows. The sample data list about 15,000 distinct CDR3 sequences, and about 30% of these were observed just once. The top ten hold 10% to 13% of the sample. In the paper's terms, the treatment or condition label means: approximately 9-day PBMC culture with coronavirus spike peptide pools or control peptides (ViraFEST assay).

Their target antigens are unknown. The sample consisted of CD4+ T cells from blood, cultured in vitro, taken after SARS-CoV-2 vaccination. These receptors all come from a human donor who had recovered from COVID-19.

The gene calls are TRBV4-3 and TRBJ1-1, with a possible D match to TRBD1 (5 bases). V lost 4 bases, J lost 5 bases, and 14 bases lay in between. The CDR3 totals 14 residues. CDR1 and CDR2 from the germline V gene are LGHNA and YSLEER. DNA of the CDR3: TGCGCCAGCAGCCCGGCAGGGTTTAGGACTGAAGCTTTCTTT. Its translation: CASSPAGFRTEAFF.

This clonotype is termed medium-sized. CDR3 in amino acids: CASSVGQDLRYGYTF. In nucleotides, the CDR3 is TGTGCCAGCAGTGTTGGACAGGACCTCCGGTATGGCTACACCTTC. V usage is TRBV6-1 and J usage is TRBJ1-2; 7 bases match TRBD1. This CDR3 contains 15 residues. Looked up from germline, CDR1 is MNHNS and CDR2 is SASEGT. Losses at the gene ends were 4 bases for V and 5 bases for J; bases not matched to a gene: 10.

This clonotype was seen a handful of times. The gene calls are TRBV28 and TRBJ2-1; no definite D call. This CDR3 region has 16 residues. CDR1 is MDHEN, CDR2 SYDVKM, per germline. The V and J ends lost 2 bases and 2 bases respectively, with 13 bases between them. CDR3 DNA: TGTGCCAGCAGTTTAAGGCCAGTTGGGCCCTACAATGAGCAGTTCTTC. Its translation is CASSLRPVGPYNEQFF.